The TCR beta chain described here comes from a study of cytomegalovirus exposure and HLA in healthy donors. Overall study: Inside one of the first data releases sat about 85 million unique TCRs taken from HLA-typed donors.

Regarding this clone: Its antigen remains unidentified.

General observations from the study: Most likely, a cluster of highly shared sequence variants arose as a sequencing artifact. A later analysis showed that HLA-associated TCR beta chains had undergone more clonal expansion than equally common others. What a later analysis showed was that several of the most significant clusters appeared linked to common viral pathogens.

The study ran its PCR with 60 Vbeta and 13 Jbeta primers. Profiling relied on immunoSEQ multiplex PCR, and the TCRdb table lists in-frame clones only, not all of them. Of some 130,000 clones listed, 75% were seen once; the top ten hold over 6.5%. Germline V gene sequence: CDR1 MNHEY, CDR2 SMNVEV (reference sequence). The germline V and J ends were trimmed by 4 bases and 0 bases, with 13 bases remaining between them. The CDR3 covers 16 residues. The chain links TRBV27 to TRBJ1-3; D possibly corresponds to TRBD1 (5 bases). Source material: PBMCs. This TCR came from a man aged 25-45 years in good health and CMV-seronegative. DNA for the CDR3: TGTGCCAGCAGTTCGACCCGACAGAGCTCTGGAAACACCATATATTTT. This encodes CASSSTRQSSGNTIYF.